The sequence of this T cell receptor (beta chain) was determined in a study of T cell clusters in autoimmune cytopenias. Study-wide background: Per sample, median TRB depth was about 52,000 reads, yielding a median roughly 2,200 distinct clonotypes.

Each sample's input was around 250 ng genomic DNA, 38,000 or so genome equivalents. According to its frequency, this clonotype is medium-sized. The target antigen is unknown. General study results and limits: The T cell clusters were defined only in silico, without experimental functional validation. Comparing secondary cytopenia with chronic lymphocytic leukemia showed no cluster-lack signature, apparently masked by lymphoma repertoire. Primary autoimmune cytopenia patients appeared to lack physiological T cell clusters present in healthy donors.

Multiplex touch-down PCR amplified TRB using TRB-A and TRB-B pools in one tube. One entry per CDR3 protein, without DNA, is what TCRdb gives after re-calling the multiplex PCR reads. Its listing shows about 8,100 distinct CDR3 sequences. The CDR3 has 13 residues. Germline CDR1 reads KGHSH; CDR2 reads LQKENI. Source material: peripheral blood. V is TRBV18 and J is TRBJ2-7. The clonotype was recovered from a human donor with an autoimmune cytopenia or autoimmune hepatitis (not recorded which). CDR3 amino acids: CATTRGDSYEQYF.